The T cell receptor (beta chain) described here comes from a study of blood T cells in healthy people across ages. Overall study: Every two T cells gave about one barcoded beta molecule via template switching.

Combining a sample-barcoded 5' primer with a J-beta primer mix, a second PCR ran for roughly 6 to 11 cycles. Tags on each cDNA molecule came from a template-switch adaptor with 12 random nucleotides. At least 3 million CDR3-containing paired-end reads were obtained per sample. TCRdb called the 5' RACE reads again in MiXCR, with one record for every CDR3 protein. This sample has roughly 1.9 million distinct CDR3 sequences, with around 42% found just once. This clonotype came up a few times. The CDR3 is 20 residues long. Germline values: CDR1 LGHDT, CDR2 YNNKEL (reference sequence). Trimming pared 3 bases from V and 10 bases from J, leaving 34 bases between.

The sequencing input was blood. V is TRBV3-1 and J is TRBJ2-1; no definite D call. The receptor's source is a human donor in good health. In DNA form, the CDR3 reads TGTGCCAGCAGCCACGAAAACCCTCTCGGATGCTGGACCTACCTGGGGGAGCAGTTCTTC. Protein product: CASSHENPLGCWTYLGEQFF.